Shown below are 8 T cell receptor beta chains from a single sample sequenced in a study of response to subunit inactivated influenza vaccine. MiXCR was run by TCRdb on the RT-PCR reads, yielding one entry per CDR3 protein. The sample has around 500,000 distinct CDR3 sequences, approximately 10% seen once. The sample was PBMCs from blood, taken about 40 days after vaccination. The receptors were gathered from a man in his fifties who received an inactivated influenza vaccine.

A few counts support this clonotype. The chain uses TRBV7-9 and TRBJ2-3, with D perhaps matching TRBD2 (5 bases). There are 15 residues in the CDR3. Germline CDR1 reads SEHNR; CDR2 reads FQNEAQ (reference sequence). Trimming took off 3 bases at V and 4 bases at J, with 14 bases between the two ends. The CDR3, as DNA: TGTGCCAGCAGCTTTTTAGCGTATATCTCAGATACGCAGTATTTT. As protein: CASSFLAYISDTQYF.

This chain joins TRBV24-1 and TRBJ2-7; possible D gene TRBD1, 6 bases. CDR3 length equals 11 residues. Germline CDR1 reads KGHDR; CDR2 reads SFDVKD. Between the trimmed V and J ends, which lost 4 bases and 11 bases, there was a span of 11 bases. This CDR3 reads CATSEGQMKYF. The CDR3 nucleotides are TGTGCCACCAGTGAAGGACAGATGAAGTACTTC.

The CDR3 is CASSQGGGTYEQYF. The CDR3 DNA follows: TGTGCCAGCAGCCAAGGTGGGGGAACCTACGAGCAGTACTTC. This chain joins TRBV14 and TRBJ2-7; perhaps D is TRBD1 or TRBD2 (5 bases each). The V gene's germline CDR1 is SGHDN and CDR2 FVKESK. The CDR3 is made up of 14 amino acids. V was shortened by 1 base and J by 2 bases, with 9 bases between the two germline ends.

A note on this clonotype: Since a much larger clone is just one base distant, this may be a read error. The V call is TRBV12-3 or TRBV12-4, the J call TRBJ1-1; D remains ambiguous. V was pared by 4 bases and J by 0 bases, with 9 bases between. The CDR3 is 14 amino acids. The CDR3 reads CASSYWALNTEAFF. In nucleotides, the CDR3 is TGTGCCAGCAGTTATTGGGCGCTGAACACTGAAGCTTTCTTT.

There are many counts of this clonotype. V and J are TRBV24-1 and TRBJ2-3, with D perhaps given as TRBD1 or TRBD2 (5 bases each). The CDR3 contains 13 residues. V was trimmed by 4 bases and J by 1 base, leaving 5 bases between them. Germline V gives CDR1 KGHDR, CDR2 SFDVKD. This CDR3 is CATSEGGTDTQYF. Written as DNA, the CDR3 is TGTGCCACCAGTGAGGGGGGCACAGATACGCAGTATTTT.

This clonotype was found a few times. The rearrangement uses TRBV27 and TRBJ1-6; 12 bases align to TRBD1. From germline, CDR1 is MNHEY and CDR2 SMNVEV (reference sequence). Unmatched junction bases numbered 11, after V lost 6 bases and J lost 11 bases. The CDR3 extends over 16 amino acids. The CDR3 reads CASSPGTGGAGPPLHF. In DNA, the CDR3 is TGTGCCAGCAGCCCCGGGACAGGGGGCGCGGGACCACCCCTCCACTTT.

This clonotype has just a few counts. This chain uses TRBV20-1 with TRBJ2-5; D tentatively fits TRBD1 or TRBD2 (5 bases each). The CDR3 has 14 amino acids. The V and J ends lost 0 bases and 4 bases respectively, with 12 bases between them. Per the germline V gene, CDR1 is DFQATT and CDR2 is SNEGSKA (reference sequence). The CDR3 nucleotides read TGCAGTGCTAGAGATCCGAGAGGGGCAGAGACCCAGTACTTC. This translates into CSARDPRGAETQYF.

The chain employs TRBV5-5 and TRBJ2-1; 7 bases fit TRBD2. Germline CDR1 reads SGHKS; CDR2 reads YYEKEE (reference sequence). There are 15 residues in the CDR3. After removal of 4 bases from V and 0 bases from J, the junction contained 4 bases not matched to a gene. The CDR3 DNA reads TGTGCCAGCAGCCCGACTAGCTTCTCCTACAATGAGCAGTTCTTC. This codes for CASSPTSFSYNEQFF.